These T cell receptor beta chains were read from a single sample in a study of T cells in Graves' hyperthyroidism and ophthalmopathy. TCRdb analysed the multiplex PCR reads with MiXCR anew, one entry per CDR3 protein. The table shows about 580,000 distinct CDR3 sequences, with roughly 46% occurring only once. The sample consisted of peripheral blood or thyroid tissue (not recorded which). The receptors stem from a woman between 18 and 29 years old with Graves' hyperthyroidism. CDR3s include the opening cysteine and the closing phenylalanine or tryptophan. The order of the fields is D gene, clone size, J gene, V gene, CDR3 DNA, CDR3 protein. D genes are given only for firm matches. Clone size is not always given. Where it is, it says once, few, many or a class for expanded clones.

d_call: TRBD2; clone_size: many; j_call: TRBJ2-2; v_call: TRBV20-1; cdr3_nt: TGCAGTGCGATTTCGACTAGCCCCAACACCGGGGAGCTGTTTTTT; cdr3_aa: CSAISTSPNTGELFF
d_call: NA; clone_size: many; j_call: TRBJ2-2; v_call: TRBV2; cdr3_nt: TGTGCCAGCAGGGGGCTAGCGCGCGCGAACACCGGGGAGCTGTTTTTT; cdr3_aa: CASRGLARANTGELFF
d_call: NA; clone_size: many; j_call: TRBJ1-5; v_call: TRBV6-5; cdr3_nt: TGTGCCAGCAAGAGGACAGCCTATAGCAATCAGCCCCAGCATTTT; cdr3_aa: CASKRTAYSNQPQHF
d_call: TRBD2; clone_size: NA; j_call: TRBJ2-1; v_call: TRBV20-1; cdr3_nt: TGCAGTGCTAGTGGCACCGGGACTAGCGGGAGCAATGAGCAGTTCTTC; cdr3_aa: CSASGTGTSGSNEQFF
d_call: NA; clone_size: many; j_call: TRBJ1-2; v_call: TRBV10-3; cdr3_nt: TGTGCCATGGCAAATGGGACAATTAACTATGGCTACACCTTC; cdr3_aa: CAMANGTINYGYTF
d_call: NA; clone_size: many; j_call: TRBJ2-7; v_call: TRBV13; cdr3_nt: TGTGCCAGCAGCTTCGGCGGGGTACCCCGCGAGCAGTACTTC; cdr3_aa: CASSFGGVPREQYF
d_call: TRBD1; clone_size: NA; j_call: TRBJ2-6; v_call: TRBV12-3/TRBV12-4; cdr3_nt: TGTGCCAGCAGTCCGACAGGGATCGACGTCCTGACTTTC; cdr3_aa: CASSPTGIDVLTF
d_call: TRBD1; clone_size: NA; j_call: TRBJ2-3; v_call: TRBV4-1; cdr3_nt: TGCGCCAGCAGCCAAGATCAAACAGGGGGCCCACTAGGGACGCAGTATTTT; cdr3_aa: CASSQDQTGGPLGTQYF
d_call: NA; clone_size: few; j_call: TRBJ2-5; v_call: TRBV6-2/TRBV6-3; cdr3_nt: TGTGCCAGCAGTTCAGCTTGGCTAGCGCAAGAAGAGACCCAGTACTTC; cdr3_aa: CASSSAWLAQEETQYF
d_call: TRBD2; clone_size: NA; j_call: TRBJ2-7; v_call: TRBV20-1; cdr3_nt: TGCAGTGCTTCCCAACTAGCGGGAGGGTTGAATGAGCAGTACTTC; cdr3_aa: CSASQLAGGLNEQYF
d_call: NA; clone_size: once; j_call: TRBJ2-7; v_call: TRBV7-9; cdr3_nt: TGTGCCAGCAGCTTAGTAGGGCCTGCCGAGCAGTACTTC; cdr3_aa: CASSLVGPAEQYF
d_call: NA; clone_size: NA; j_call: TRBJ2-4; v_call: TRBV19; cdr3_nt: TGTGCCAGTAGTAGACCGTCGGGCCACGGAGGAAACATTCAGTACTTC; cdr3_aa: CASSRPSGHGGNIQYF
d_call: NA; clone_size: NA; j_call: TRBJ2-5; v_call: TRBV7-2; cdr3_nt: TGTGCCAGCAGCTTAGTCGTCACAGTCGCAGATACGCAGTACTTC; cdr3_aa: CASSLVVTVADTQYF
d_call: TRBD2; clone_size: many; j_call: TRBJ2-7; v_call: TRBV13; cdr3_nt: TGTGCCAGCAGCGTCACTAGCGGGGGCTGGGGCGAGCAGTACTTC; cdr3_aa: CASSVTSGGWGEQYF
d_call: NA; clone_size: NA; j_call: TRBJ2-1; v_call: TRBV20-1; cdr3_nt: TGCAGTGCTAGATACAGAGGCCCTTTGGGTGAGCAGTTCTTC; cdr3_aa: CSARYRGPLGEQFF
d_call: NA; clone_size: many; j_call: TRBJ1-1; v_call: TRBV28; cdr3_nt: TGTGCCAGCCTGGACGGGGGGGCGAACACTGAAGCTTTCTTT; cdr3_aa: CASLDGGANTEAFF
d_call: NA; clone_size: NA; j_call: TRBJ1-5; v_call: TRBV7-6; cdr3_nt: TGTGCCAGCAGCAGGGGGGACGAGCAGTACGGCAATCAGCCCCAGCATTTT; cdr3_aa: CASSRGDEQYGNQPQHF
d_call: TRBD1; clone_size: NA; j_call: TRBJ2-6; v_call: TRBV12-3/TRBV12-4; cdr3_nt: TGTGCCAGCAGTTTGGGACAGGGTTCTGGGGCCAACGTCCTGACTTTC; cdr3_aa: CASSLGQGSGANVLTF
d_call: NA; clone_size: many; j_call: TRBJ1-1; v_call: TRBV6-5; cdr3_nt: TGTGCCAGCAGTTACCGCAGCCAAAAGGATTTGATCACTGAAGCTTTCTTT; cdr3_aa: CASSYRSQKDLITEAFF
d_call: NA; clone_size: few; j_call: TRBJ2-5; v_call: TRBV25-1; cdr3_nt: TGTGCCCCTGGGGAGACCCAGTACTTC; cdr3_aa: CAPGETQYF
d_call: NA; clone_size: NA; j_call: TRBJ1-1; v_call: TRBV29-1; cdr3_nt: TGCAGCGTTGAAGCCGTAGTGGACACTGAAGCTTTCTTT; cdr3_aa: CSVEAVVDTEAFF
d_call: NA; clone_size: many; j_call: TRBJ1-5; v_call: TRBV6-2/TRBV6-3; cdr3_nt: TGTGCCACCTCGCCCAACAGGGAAAGCAATCAGCCCCAGCATTTT; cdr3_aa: CATSPNRESNQPQHF